The 29 T cell receptor beta chains below all came from one sample that was sequenced in a study of control samples from healthy donors and cancer patients (dated by TCRdb to 2018 to 2020). Receptor amplification or capture employed the immunoSEQ multiplex PCR assay. Entries here come from immuneACCESS through TCRdb and include only in-frame sequences with V and J called. Some clones fail to appear in such tables; in the studies checked, an unresolved V gene covers under half of the shortfall, and the cause of the remainder is unknown. A total of about 120,000 clones appear in this sample, more than 80% of them only once. Of the sample, almost 40% is held by the ten largest clones. Sequencing input: blood. The receptors shown here come from a man aged 45-60 years in good health.

This rearrangement joins TRBV27 to TRBJ1-1; perhaps TRBD1 as D (6 bases). The germline V gene encodes CDR1 MNHEY and CDR2 SMNVEV (reference sequence). Between the trimmed V and J ends, which lost 6 bases and 3 bases, there was a span of 8 bases. The CDR3 spans 12 residues. In DNA form, the CDR3 reads TGTGCCAGCAGAGGACAGTACACTGAAGCTTTCTTT. As protein: CASRGQYTEAFF.

The chain joins TRBV5-1 to TRBJ2-5; D is possibly TRBD1 (6 bases). Germline assignment: CDR1 SGHRS and CDR2 YFSETQ. The CDR3 loop spans 14 amino acids. The germline V and J ends were trimmed by 3 bases and 5 bases, with 14 bases remaining between them. CDR3 in amino acids: CASSSQGNAETQYF. As DNA, the CDR3 is TGCGCCAGCAGCTCGCAGGGGAACGCGGAGACCCAGTACTTC.

The chain's CDR3 is CASSIGSHEQYF. CDR3 in DNA: TGTGCCAGTAGTATCGGCAGCCACGAGCAGTACTTC. V gene TRBV19 combines with J gene TRBJ2-7; D is unclear. The CDR3 contains 12 residues. Germline CDR1 reads LNHDA; CDR2 reads SQIVND (reference sequence). Trimming removed 3 bases from V and 5 bases from J, with 8 bases in between.

This chain connects TRBV27 to TRBJ1-4; 8 nucleotides match TRBD1. CDR3 length equals 13 residues. The germline gives CDR1 MNHEY, CDR2 SMNVEV (reference sequence). V shed 7 bases, J shed 8 bases, and the junction held 6 bases outside the gene matches. Here the CDR3 reads CASKGQGFEKLFF. CDR3 nucleotides: TGTGCCAGCAAAGGACAGGGTTTCGAAAAACTGTTTTTT.

The rearrangement uses TRBV3-1 (or the pseudogene TRBV3-2) and TRBJ2-7, with 9 bases aligning to TRBD2. Germline assignment: CDR1 LGHDT and CDR2 YNNKEL (reference sequence). After removal of 0 bases from V and 4 bases from J, the junction contained 7 bases not matched to a gene. The CDR3 extends over 16 amino acids. CDR3: CASSQEPAGGGYEQYF. Here the CDR3 DNA reads TGTGCCAGCAGCCAAGAACCAGCGGGAGGAGGTTACGAGCAGTACTTC.

The V gene is TRBV5-6, the J gene TRBJ2-7, with 9 nucleotides matching TRBD1. V was pared by 3 bases and J by 7 bases, with 8 bases of the junction left unmatched. This CDR3 has 14 residues. CDR1 and CDR2 (germline): SGHDT, YYEEEE. The DNA of the CDR3 is TGTGCCAGCAGCTGGGGGCCGGGACAGGGAGAGCAGTACTTC. Translating gives CASSWGPGQGEQYF.

The chain joins TRBV19 to TRBJ2-4; D gene unclear. Per germline, CDR1 LNHDA and CDR2 SQIVND (reference sequence). The CDR3 has 17 amino acids. V dropped 3 bases and J dropped 0 bases, with 15 bases sitting between them. The CDR3 reads CASSIPGRILAKNIQYF. The DNA for the CDR3 is TGTGCCAGTAGTATCCCCGGGCGGATACTAGCCAAAAACATTCAGTACTTC.

J is TRBJ1-5 and V is TRBV10-3, with a possible D match to TRBD1 (5 bases). V lost 0 bases to trimming and J lost 7 bases, with 13 bases between them. CDR1 is ENHRY and CDR2 is SYGVKD in the germline V gene. CDR3 length: 15 amino acids. CDR3 coding DNA: TGTGCCATCAGTGAGTCTCCCGGGAGGGGCCAGCCCCAGCATTTT. Encoded protein: CAISESPGRGQPQHF.

This clone was found once. The V and J genes are TRBV18 and TRBJ1-6; TRBD1 agrees at 8 bases. V was clipped by 6 bases and J by 14 bases; unmatched bases: 9. The CDR3 runs to 13 residues. The V gene's germline CDR1 is KGHSH and CDR2 LQKENI. The CDR3 sequence: CASSLFGQGSLHF. For the CDR3, the DNA is TGTGCCAGCTCCCTCTTCGGACAGGGCTCCCTCCACTTT.

For the CDR3, the DNA is TGTGCCAGTAGTCTAACAGGGGTTTCCTACGAGCAGTACTTC. Translating it yields CASSLTGVSYEQYF. This chain uses TRBV19 with TRBJ2-7; 7 nucleotides align to TRBD1. This CDR3 is built from 14 residues. Per the germline V gene, CDR1 is LNHDA and CDR2 is SQIVND (reference sequence). V lost 5 bases and J lost 1; bases outside the gene matches: 5.

The chain employs TRBV21-1 and TRBJ1-2. TRBV21-1 is labeled a pseudogene. The CDR3 is made up of 15 amino acids. As DNA, the CDR3 is TGTGCCAGCAGCAAAGACCCGGGGAAGGACTATGGCTACACCTTC. This sequence encodes CASSKDPGKDYGYTF.

This chain connects TRBV9 to TRBJ1-1; D is possibly TRBD1 (6 bases). Germline V gene lookup returns CDR1 SGDLS and CDR2 YYNGEE. This CDR3 spans 16 amino acids. Trimming removed 0 bases from V and 0 bases from J, with 12 bases in between. CDR3 DNA: TGTGCCAGCAGCGTAGGAGGGGGGACGATGAACACTGAAGCTTTCTTT. Its translation: CASSVGGGTMNTEAFF.

This sequence joins TRBV3-1 (or the pseudogene TRBV3-2) and TRBJ2-5; no clear D gene. The CDR3 is made up of 12 amino acids. The V gene's germline CDR1 is LGHDT and CDR2 YNNKEL (reference sequence). V lost 0 bases and J 5 bases, leaving 4 bases between the germline ends. The DNA of the CDR3 is TGTGCCAGCAGCCAAGATGACGAGACCCAGTACTTC. This encodes CASSQDDETQYF.

In DNA, the CDR3 is TGTGCCACCAGTGATTTGAGGGCCACGAACACCGGGGAGCTGTTTTTT. This gives the protein CATSDLRATNTGELFF. V and J are TRBV24-1 and TRBJ2-2; D remains unclear. V dropped 0 bases and J dropped 0 bases, with 7 bases sitting between them. The CDR3 extends over 16 amino acids. CDR1 is KGHDR, CDR2 SFDVKD, per germline.

V usage is TRBV15 and J usage is TRBJ1-2; D possibly corresponds to TRBD1 (5 bases). Germline loops: CDR1 LNHNV, CDR2 YYDKDF (reference sequence). The ends were cut back, 0 bases at V and 5 bases at J, with 16 bases in the middle. The CDR3 runs to 16 residues. The CDR3 reads CATSRDPQGGQYGYTF. In DNA form, the CDR3 reads TGTGCCACCAGCAGAGATCCCCAGGGAGGGCAATATGGCTACACCTTC. Full variable domain (outside the CDR3, taken from reference TRBV15 and TRBJ1-2): DAMVIQNPRYQVTQFGKPVTLSCSQTLNHNVMYWYQQKSSQAPKLLFHYYDKDFNNEADTPDNFQSRRPNTSFCFLDIRSPGLGDTAMYLCATSRDPQGGQYGYTFGSGTRLTVV.

The chain couples TRBV19 to TRBJ2-7; D unclear. Germline V gene data show CDR1 as LNHDA and CDR2 as SQIVND (reference sequence). The CDR3 consists of 11 residues. V was trimmed by 3 bases and J by 7 bases, leaving 7 bases between them. The CDR3 DNA follows: TGTGCCAGTAGTATCTTCGAAGAGCAGTACTTC. This translates into CASSIFEEQYF.

The chain combines TRBV3-1 (or the pseudogene TRBV3-2) with TRBJ2-1; weak D call: TRBD2 (7 bases). The germline V and J ends were trimmed by 6 bases and 4 bases, with 16 bases remaining between them. Per germline, CDR1 LGHDT and CDR2 YNNKEL (reference sequence). The CDR3 contains 15 residues. CDR3 sequence: CASSPSGTQYNEQFF. CDR3 nucleotides: TGTGCCAGCAGTCCAAGCGGGACACAATACAATGAGCAGTTCTTC.

V usage is TRBV4-3 and J usage is TRBJ2-2; D is tentatively TRBD1 or TRBD2 (5 bases each). The V gene's germline CDR1 is LGHNA and CDR2 YSLEER. CDR3 length: 13 amino acids. Trimming cost V 1 base and J 6 bases, with 6 bases left between them. CDR3 protein: CASSQGDPGELFF. The DNA for the CDR3 is TGCGCCAGCAGCCAAGGGGACCCCGGGGAGCTGTTTTTT.

The CDR3 spells CASSQAGTGARRAFF. In DNA form, the CDR3 reads TGCGCCAGCAGCCAAGCCGGGACAGGGGCCCGACGGGCTTTCTTT. The genes are TRBV4-3 and TRBJ1-1, with TRBD1 matching over 10 bases. The ends lost 1 base at V and 11 bases at J; junction bases unmatched: 10. Germline CDR1 reads LGHNA; CDR2 reads YSLEER. This CDR3 spans 15 amino acids.

The CDR3 DNA sequence: TGCAGCGTTGACGACCGGGTAGCTGGGGCCAACGTCCTGACTTTC. Residues: CSVDDRVAGANVLTF. V and J are TRBV29-1 and TRBJ2-6; D uncertain. Trimming left V 3 bases short and J 2 bases short, with 11 bases between. The CDR3 contains 15 residues. Germline values: CDR1 SQVTM, CDR2 ANQGSEA.

This clone was seen once. The V and J genes are TRBV3-1 (or the pseudogene TRBV3-2) and TRBJ2-1; 16 bases agree with TRBD2. The J segment lost 6 bases and the V segment lost 3 bases, leaving 8 bases of the junction unmatched. From germline, CDR1 is LGHDT and CDR2 YNNKEL (reference sequence). There are 18 residues in the CDR3. The CDR3 DNA is TGTGCCAGCAGCCAGCTATCCGGGACTAGCGGGGGGGCCAATGAGCAGTTCTTC. Protein: CASSQLSGTSGGANEQFF.

The chain carries TRBV3-1 (or the pseudogene TRBV3-2) and TRBJ1-2; D gene uncertain. The CDR3 runs to 19 residues. The V end lost 2 bases, the J end lost 2 bases, and 24 bases lay between the germline ends. Germline V gene sequence: CDR1 LGHDT, CDR2 YNNKEL (reference sequence). The CDR3 sequence: CASSQLTPNVRGANYGYTF. The CDR3 region has the DNA TGTGCCAGCAGCCAACTAACCCCTAACGTCCGGGGTGCGAACTATGGCTACACCTTC.

The chain has TRBV20-1 and TRBJ2-3; no firm D call. Germline loops: CDR1 DFQATT, CDR2 SNEGSKA (reference sequence). Trimming shortened V by 8 bases and J by 0 bases, and 6 bases separated the two germline ends. This CDR3 has 11 amino acids. The CDR3 region has the DNA TGCAGTACCGACAGCACAGATACGCAGTATTTT. Translating gives CSTDSTDTQYF.

Many counts were recorded for this clone. This rearrangement joins TRBV9 to TRBJ1-2, with D perhaps TRBD1 (5 bases). Trimming took off 3 bases at V and 3 bases at J, with 12 bases between the two ends. From germline, CDR1 is SGDLS and CDR2 YYNGEE. The CDR3 sequence is 14 residues long. The CDR3 reads CASSGSDSYYGYTF. Written as DNA, the CDR3 is TGTGCCAGCAGCGGAAGCGACAGTTACTATGGCTACACCTTC.

The V and J genes are TRBV6-2 or TRBV6-3 and TRBJ1-3; 7 bases agree with TRBD1. The ends lost 5 bases at V and 2 bases at J; junction bases unmatched: 12. This CDR3 is built from 17 residues. CDR1 is MNHEY, CDR2 SVGEGT, per germline. The CDR3 protein is CASSRGVGGPPGNTIYF. CDR3 in DNA: TGTGCCAGCAGTCGTGGGGTAGGGGGCCCCCCTGGAAACACCATATATTTT.

V is TRBV28 and J is TRBJ1-4, with D possibly being TRBD1 (5 bases). Germline CDR1 MDHEN, CDR2 SYDVKM. CDR3 length equals 15 residues. V lost 6 bases and J lost 2, with 13 bases in between. The CDR3: CASSTGTATNEKLFF. CDR3 coding DNA: TGTGCCAGCAGCACCGGGACGGCGACTAATGAAAAACTGTTTTTT.

This chain connects TRBV25-1 to TRBJ2-2, with 12 bases fitting TRBD1. Germline V gene data show CDR1 as MGHDK and CDR2 as SYGVNS. The CDR3 consists of 14 residues. Losses at the gene ends were 6 bases for V and 6 bases for J; bases not matched to a gene: 2. The DNA of the CDR3 is TGTGCCAGCAGGGGACAGGGGGCGTCCGGGGAGCTGTTTTTT. It specifies CASRGQGASGELFF. Full variable domain (outside the CDR3, taken from reference TRBV25-1 and TRBJ2-2): EADIYQTPRYLVIGTGKKITLECSQTMGHDKMYWYQQDPGMELHLIHYSYGVNSTEKGDLSSESTVSRIRTEHFPLTLESARPSHTSQYLCASRGQGASGELFFGEGSRLTVL.

The chain links TRBV7-9 to TRBJ2-3; D call uncertain. The V gene's germline CDR1 is SEHNR and CDR2 FQNEAQ (reference sequence). With 4 bases removed from V and 7 bases from J, the gap between germline ends came to 12 bases. The CDR3 contains 13 residues. The CDR3 DNA sequence: TGTGCCAGCAGCTCGCCCGGTATACATACGCAGTATTTT. As protein: CASSSPGIHTQYF.

The chain combines TRBV4-2 with TRBJ1-1; the D gene is possibly TRBD1 (5 bases). This CDR3 has 17 amino acids. The V gene's germline CDR1 is LGHNA and CDR2 YNFKEQ. V lost 6 bases and J lost 6, with 26 bases in between. The CDR3 loop reads CASSQNPWGSRGAEAFF. The CDR3 region has the DNA TGTGCCAGCAGTCAAAACCCTTGGGGATCGAGGGGCGCTGAAGCTTTCTTT.